The rows below give T cell receptor beta chains drawn from one sample of a study of T cell responses to AZD1222 COVID-19 vaccine. Assay: immunoSEQ multiplex PCR; the TCRdb copy retains only in-frame clones and omits some. Of about 170,000 clones in the sample, about nine tenths were seen once. The material was peripheral blood, obtained on day 0 of AZD1222 vaccination. All receptors come from an adult in good health. The CDR3 runs from the conserved cysteine through the conserved F or W. The order of the fields is J gene, V gene, D gene, clone size, CDR3 DNA, CDR3 protein. D genes are given only for firm matches. Clone size is given for some rows only: seen once, a few or many times, or a class if the clone is expanded.

J: TRBJ2-2
V: TRBV9
D: TRBD2
size: NA
DNA: TGTGCCAGCAGCCCCCGGACTAGCGGGGGGGCCAGGGACACCGGGGAGCTGTTTTTT
CDR3: CASSPRTSGGARDTGELFF

J: TRBJ2-2
V: TRBV5-1
D: NA
size: NA
DNA: TGCGCCAGCAGCTTGGCTTCGGCTTCGAACACCGGGGAGCTGTTTTTT
CDR3: CASSLASASNTGELFF

J: TRBJ1-2
V: TRBV5-6
D: NA
size: NA
DNA: TGTGCCAGCAGCTTGTGGGGAACGGGCTATGGCTACACCTTC
CDR3: CASSLWGTGYGYTF

J: TRBJ1-1
V: TRBV19
D: NA
size: NA
DNA: TGTGCCAGTAGTATAGATCTCCGGAACACTGAAGCTTTCTTT
CDR3: CASSIDLRNTEAFF

J: TRBJ2-5
V: TRBV4-3
D: TRBD1
size: NA
DNA: TGCGCCAGCAGCCAAGGTCCAGGGGGCTTCCAAGAGACCCAGTACTTC
CDR3: CASSQGPGGFQETQYF

J: TRBJ2-2
V: TRBV5-1
D: NA
size: NA
DNA: TGCGCCAGCAGCGTTGACACCCCAGGGGAGCTGTTTTTT
CDR3: CASSVDTPGELFF

J: TRBJ1-4
V: TRBV5-5
D: NA
size: NA
DNA: TGTGCCAGCAGCTTTTCGGGGGAGGGCGAAAAACTGTTTTTT
CDR3: CASSFSGEGEKLFF

J: TRBJ1-1
V: TRBV6-2/TRBV6-3
D: NA
size: NA
DNA: TGTGCCAGCAGTTCCTCAGGACAGAACACTGAAGCTTTCTTT
CDR3: CASSSSGQNTEAFF

J: TRBJ1-2
V: TRBV5-6
D: TRBD1
size: NA
DNA: TGTGCCAGCAGCTCCCGACAGGGGGCGATAGGCTATGGCTACACCTTC
CDR3: CASSSRQGAIGYGYTF

J: TRBJ2-7
V: TRBV6-2/TRBV6-3
D: NA
size: NA
DNA: TGTGCCAGCAGCGCCGCCTACGAGCAGTACTTC
CDR3: CASSAAYEQYF

J: TRBJ1-1
V: TRBV6-4
D: NA
size: NA
DNA: TGTGCCAGCAGTGACTCTCAGAACACTGAAGCTTTCTTT
CDR3: CASSDSQNTEAFF

J: TRBJ1-2
V: TRBV3-1/TRBV3-2
D: NA
size: NA
DNA: TGTGCCAGCAGCCCAACCCTGGGGGAGGTGCCTTACTATGGCTACACCTTC
CDR3: CASSPTLGEVPYYGYTF

J: TRBJ2-3
V: TRBV27
D: TRBD2
size: NA
DNA: TGTGCCAGCAGCCCGAGCGGGGGGCTCACAGATACGCAGTATTTT
CDR3: CASSPSGGLTDTQYF

J: TRBJ1-2
V: TRBV18
D: TRBD1
size: NA
DNA: TGTGCCAGCTCACCACCCTCGCAGGGGGGGAGTTTTGGCTACACCTTC
CDR3: CASSPPSQGGSFGYTF

J: TRBJ2-5
V: TRBV6-5
D: TRBD2
size: NA
DNA: TGTGCCAGCTCTCAAGCGGGGGGGCAAGAGACCCAGTACTTC
CDR3: CASSQAGGQETQYF

J: TRBJ1-4
V: TRBV21-1
D: NA
size: NA
DNA: TGTGCCAGCAGCACCGACCGGTGGGGGCTCTTGGGAGAAAAACTGTTTTTT
CDR3: CASSTDRWGLLGEKLFF

J: TRBJ1-3
V: TRBV5-6
D: NA
size: NA
DNA: TGTGCCAGCAGCCCGGGGACTCTGGGAAACACCATATATTTT
CDR3: CASSPGTLGNTIYF

J: TRBJ2-2
V: TRBV6-4
D: TRBD1
size: once
DNA: TGTGCCAGCAGCCAACGACAGGGGAACACCGGGGAGCTGTTTTTT
CDR3: CASSQRQGNTGELFF

J: TRBJ2-7
V: TRBV2
D: TRBD1
size: NA
DNA: TGTGCCAGCAGTGAAGCGACAGGGTTCCTCTCCTACGAGCAGTACTTC
CDR3: CASSEATGFLSYEQYF

J: TRBJ1-1
V: TRBV27
D: NA
size: NA
DNA: TGTGCCAGCAGTCCCATAGACTCCACTCCTGAAGCTTTCTTT
CDR3: CASSPIDSTPEAFF

J: TRBJ2-1
V: TRBV29-1
D: TRBD2
size: once
DNA: TGCAGCGTAAACCTAGCGGGGGGGTACAATGAGCAGTTCTTC
CDR3: CSVNLAGGYNEQFF

J: TRBJ1-1
V: TRBV30
D: TRBD1
size: NA
DNA: TGTGCCTGGAGTCCTCTGGGACAGGGGAACACTGAAGCTTTCTTT
CDR3: CAWSPLGQGNTEAFF

J: TRBJ2-2
V: TRBV14
D: NA
size: NA
DNA: TGTGCCAGCAGCCTCGTAACCGGGGAGCTGTTTTTT
CDR3: CASSLVTGELFF

J: TRBJ1-1
V: TRBV4-3
D: NA
size: NA
DNA: TGCGCCAGCAGCCAAGGGCAGGAACAGAACACTGAAGCTTTCTTT
CDR3: CASSQGQEQNTEAFF

J: TRBJ1-4
V: TRBV11-2
D: TRBD1
size: NA
DNA: TGTGCCAGCAGCACAGGGGGGCAGGGAAATGAAAAACTGTTTTTT
CDR3: CASSTGGQGNEKLFF

J: TRBJ1-2
V: TRBV7-8
D: TRBD1
size: NA
DNA: TGTGCCAGCAGCCTCCGGGACAGGGGGCTTGGCTATGGCTACACCTTC
CDR3: CASSLRDRGLGYGYTF

J: TRBJ1-5
V: TRBV18
D: TRBD1
size: NA
DNA: TGTGCCAGCTCACGTGGACAGGCCAATCAGCCCCAGCATTTT
CDR3: CASSRGQANQPQHF

J: TRBJ2-1
V: TRBV18
D: TRBD2
size: NA
DNA: TGTGCCAGCTCTGGCGGGGGCTCCTACAATGAGCAGTTCTTC
CDR3: CASSGGGSYNEQFF

J: TRBJ1-5
V: TRBV4-3
D: TRBD1
size: NA
DNA: TGCGCCAGCAGCCAAAGGACAGGGTACCAGCCCCAGCATTTT
CDR3: CASSQRTGYQPQHF

J: TRBJ1-4
V: TRBV19
D: NA
size: NA
DNA: TGTGCCAGTAGTCCCCCGGCGGTGAACTATGAAAAACTGTTTTTT
CDR3: CASSPPAVNYEKLFF

J: TRBJ2-3
V: TRBV5-4
D: TRBD2
size: NA
DNA: TGTGCCAGCAGCTTGGTTCGGCAGACTAGCGGGGGAGATACGCAGTATTTT
CDR3: CASSLVRQTSGGDTQYF

J: TRBJ2-3
V: TRBV6-6
D: TRBD1
size: NA
DNA: TGTGCCAGCAGTCGGGCATCCGCAGGGGGTACAACAGATACGCAGTATTTT
CDR3: CASSRASAGGTTDTQYF

J: TRBJ2-3
V: TRBV9
D: NA
size: NA
DNA: TGTGCCAGCAGCGTAGTGGGCTTCACAGATACGCAGTATTTT
CDR3: CASSVVGFTDTQYF

J: TRBJ2-1
V: TRBV5-4
D: TRBD2
size: NA
DNA: TGTGCCAGCAGCTTGGTCTCTAGCGGGGGGGCCGGTCATGAGCAGTTCTTC
CDR3: CASSLVSSGGAGHEQFF

J: TRBJ2-5
V: TRBV4-3
D: NA
size: NA
DNA: TGCGCCAGCAGCCTAGACTCCCGGGGGCAAGAGACCCAGTACTTC
CDR3: CASSLDSRGQETQYF

J: TRBJ1-6
V: TRBV7-3
D: TRBD1
size: NA
DNA: TGTGCCAGCAGCTTAACCAGGGGGCTCAATTCACCCCTCCACTTT
CDR3: CASSLTRGLNSPLHF

J: TRBJ1-2
V: TRBV7-2
D: TRBD1
size: NA
DNA: TGTGCCAGCAGCTTAGAGGGGACAGGGAAAAAGCTAAAAGGCTACACCTTC
CDR3: CASSLEGTGKKLKGYTF

J: TRBJ2-1
V: TRBV6-2/TRBV6-3
D: TRBD1
size: NA
DNA: TGTGCCAGCAGTTACACGGACAGGACGGCCTACAATGAGCAGTTCTTC
CDR3: CASSYTDRTAYNEQFF

J: TRBJ1-2
V: TRBV11-2
D: NA
size: NA
DNA: TGTGCCAGCAGCCCCTCCGGGGGCGACTATGGCTACACCTTC
CDR3: CASSPSGGDYGYTF

J: TRBJ2-5
V: TRBV16
D: NA
size: few
DNA: TGTGCCAGCAGCCAATCCCGGGAGACCCAGTACTTC
CDR3: CASSQSRETQYF

J: TRBJ2-3
V: TRBV30
D: NA
size: NA
DNA: TGTGCCTGGAAATTCTCCCGGGGGAGGACAGATACGCAGTATTTT
CDR3: CAWKFSRGRTDTQYF

J: TRBJ2-5
V: TRBV7-9
D: TRBD2
size: once
DNA: TGTGCCAGCAGCTTTAATAGCGGGGGGGCCGAAGAGACCCAGTACTTC
CDR3: CASSFNSGGAEETQYF

J: TRBJ2-7
V: TRBV5-6
D: NA
size: once
DNA: TGTGCCAGCAGCTTGGCCTTAGCAGGGGTTAAGGAGCAGTACTTC
CDR3: CASSLALAGVKEQYF

J: TRBJ2-7
V: TRBV12-3/TRBV12-4
D: NA
size: NA
DNA: TGTGCCAGCAGTCCCGGGACAGAGCAGTACTTC
CDR3: CASSPGTEQYF

J: TRBJ2-7
V: TRBV7-9
D: TRBD2
size: NA
DNA: TGTGCCAGCAGCTTAGCGTCGGGGGGGCCCGGGGAGCAGTACTTC
CDR3: CASSLASGGPGEQYF

J: TRBJ2-5
V: TRBV6-5
D: TRBD2
size: NA
DNA: TGTGCCAGCAGTCCTAGCGGGGGGCCCCTTTGGACCCAGTACTTC
CDR3: CASSPSGGPLWTQYF

J: TRBJ2-7
V: TRBV4-1
D: NA
size: NA
DNA: TGCGCCAGCAGCCAAGATGACGGGAGCTCCTACGAGCAGTACTTC
CDR3: CASSQDDGSSYEQYF

J: TRBJ1-1
V: TRBV6-5
D: TRBD1
size: NA
DNA: TGTGCCAGCAGTTACCCTAGACAGGGCCCGGCCACTGAAGCTTTCTTT
CDR3: CASSYPRQGPATEAFF

J: TRBJ2-1
V: TRBV6-1
D: TRBD2
size: NA
DNA: TGTGCCAGCAGTTGGGGACTAACCAATGAGCAGTTCTTC
CDR3: CASSWGLTNEQFF

J: TRBJ1-2
V: TRBV4-3
D: NA
size: NA
DNA: TGCGCCAGCAGCCAAGATAGTAGACAGTACTATGGCTACACCTTC
CDR3: CASSQDSRQYYGYTF

J: TRBJ1-4
V: TRBV3-1/TRBV3-2
D: TRBD1
size: NA
DNA: TGTGCCAGCAGCGGCCGGGACAGGGGGCTGGAAAAACTGTTTTTT
CDR3: CASSGRDRGLEKLFF

J: TRBJ2-1
V: TRBV29-1
D: NA
size: once
DNA: TGCAGCGTTGAAGAACGCGAGCAGTTCTTC
CDR3: CSVEEREQFF